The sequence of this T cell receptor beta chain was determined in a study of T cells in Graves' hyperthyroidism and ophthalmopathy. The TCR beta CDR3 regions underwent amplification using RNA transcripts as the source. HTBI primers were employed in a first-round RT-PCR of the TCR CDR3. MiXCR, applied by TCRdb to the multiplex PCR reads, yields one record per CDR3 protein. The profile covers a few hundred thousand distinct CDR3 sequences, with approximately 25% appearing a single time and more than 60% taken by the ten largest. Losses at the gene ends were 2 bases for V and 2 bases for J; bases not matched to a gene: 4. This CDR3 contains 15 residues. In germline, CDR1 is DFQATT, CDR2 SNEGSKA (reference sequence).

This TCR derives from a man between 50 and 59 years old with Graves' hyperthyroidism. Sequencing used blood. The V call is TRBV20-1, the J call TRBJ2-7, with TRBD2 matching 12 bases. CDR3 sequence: CSARKLAGGPYEQYF. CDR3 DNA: TGCAGTGCTAGAAAACTAGCGGGAGGCCCCTACGAGCAGTACTTC.